The TCR beta chain under discussion was sequenced for a study of cytomegalovirus exposure and HLA in healthy donors. CDR1 and CDR2 (germline): SGHTA, FQGNSA. V was cut by 5 bases and J by 7 bases, with 20 bases left in between. CDR3 length: 16 residues. The PCR ran on 60 Vbeta and 13 Jbeta primers. Measured with immunoSEQ multiplex PCR; TCRdb has only the in-frame clones, and not every one. The sample lists tens of thousands of clones; roughly 67% were seen once. The chain carries TRBV7-2 and TRBJ1-4, with D maybe TRBD1 (5 bases). The receptor was derived from a man aged 35 to 55 in good health and CMV-seropositive. What was sequenced was PBMCs. The chain's CDR3 is CASSTGGRGLIEKLFF. The DNA for the CDR3 is TGTGCCAGCAGCACAGGAGGGAGAGGGTTAATTGAAAAACTGTTTTTT.